The entry below gives a single T cell receptor beta chain sequence along with its context. This record comes from a study of blood T cells in healthy people across ages. A second PCR, run for about 7 to 11 cycles, used a sample-barcoded 5' primer plus a J-beta primer mix. TCRdb re-derived calls from the 5' RACE reads in MiXCR, one entry per CDR3 protein. The sample contains 780,000 or so distinct CDR3 sequences, about 61% of which appear only once. This CDR3 spans 17 amino acids. Unmatched junction bases numbered 13, after V lost 5 bases and J lost 5 bases. This clonotype was sampled from a man between 35 and 55 years old in good health. The sample comprised blood. The chain couples TRBV12-3 or TRBV12-4 to TRBJ2-3; 10 nucleotides agree with TRBD2. CDR3 bases: TGTGCCAGCAGTCTCCGGGGGGGTAGCGGGAGGCAAGATACGCAGTATTTT. Translated, it gives CASSLRGGSGRQDTQYF.